This T cell receptor (beta chain) was found in a study of T cells during gluten challenge in celiac disease (dated by TCRdb to 2015 to 2018). Context from the whole study: Paired single-cell TCR sequencing was performed for about seven challenge participants showing a significant rise in HLA-DQ:gluten tetramer-binding T cells. Blood was collected at baseline, day 6 and day 14 of the challenge, and duodenal biopsies at baseline and day 14. On the Illumina MiSeq, paired-end 250 bp sequencing was performed for single-cell libraries and paired-end 300 bp sequencing was performed for bulk libraries. Results and caveats for the whole study, not just this receptor: The circulating gluten-specific T cells hit their peak on day 6, and the day-6 repertoire seemed to be made up largely of expanded preexisting memory clonotypes. Across the 7 patients, roughly 11-45% of single-cell TCR-alpha/beta clonotypes seen at the latest time point had also been present at baseline, compared with roughly 51-56% in the bulk data. Increased clonal expansion on day 6 was shown by a lower sample-corrected Shannon diversity of circulating gluten-specific T cells.

V loses 7 bases, J loses 1 base, and the germline ends lie 17 bases apart. The germline V gene supplies CDR1 MDHEN and CDR2 SYDVKM. Including cysteine and phenylalanine, the CDR3 has 15 amino acids. CDR3 DNA is the only sequence kept; it has 45 bases, read in frame from the first base. The library was prepared using single-cell sequencing. The instrument was an Illumina MiSeq. Three nested PCRs using multiplexed primers that cover all TRA and TRB V genes were used to amplify paired single-cell TCR-alpha and TCR-beta sequences. The original methods were these. Selected pRESTO steps were used to preprocess the reads, and IMGT/HighV-QUEST was used to assign V, D, J genes and CDR3 junctions. Single cells were kept only if valid singletons with at most three chains, each supported by 100 or more reads. Clonotypes were defined as identical paired TCR-alpha/beta nucleotide sequences, and negligible cross-contamination was indicated by cross-patient sharing of only 0.2%. In samples containing more than 20 cells, repertoire diversity was estimated using an undersampling-corrected Shannon index. The public reads were reprocessed in TCRdb via fastp at Q25 and MiXCR, keeping in-frame beta chains. Each entry merges the rows of one CDR3 protein and shows their most common DNA and genes. These V and J calls rely on TCRdb rather than the paper's analysis. This sample's records show about 56 distinct CDR3 sequences.

By sample share, this clonotype is hyperexpanded (1% or more). There are no base qualities to consult, and no much larger clone falls within one base. A 14-day oral dietary gluten challenge was undertaken by treated celiac disease patients on a gluten-free diet so that recall of gluten-specific T cells could be studied. For lamina propria, live cells were gated as tetramer-binding CD3+ CD8- CD4+ T cells, with CD11c, CD14, CD15, CD19 and CD56 cells excluded. Cells were sorted on an Aria II cell sorter as single cells, and also in bulk when tetramer-positive cells were relatively numerous. At baseline and on day 14, roughly eight duodenal biopsies were obtained from every challenged patient. Biopsies were treated with EDTA to remove epithelium, digested with collagenase, homogenized and filtered to yield cryopreserved lamina propria cell suspensions. Thawed cells were stained with a pool of PE-conjugated HLA-DQ:gluten tetramers presenting immunodominant gluten epitopes before sorting of tetramer-binding CD4+ T cells.

Specimen: gluten-specific CD4+ T cells sorted from the duodenum using tetramers, collected at baseline or on day 14 of gluten challenge (not recorded which). The receptor was isolated from a female donor with celiac disease. This receptor chain uses TRBV28 and TRBJ2-7, with the D gene uncertain. The CDR3: CASIDQSGLSYEQYF. The nucleotides are TGTGCCAGCATCGACCAAAGTGGGCTTTCCTACGAGCAGTACTTC.